This is a list of T cell receptor beta chains from one sample in a study of blood T cell repertoires in COVID-19. TCRdb keeps only in-frame clones here, not all; method: immunoSEQ multiplex PCR. Of around 230,000 clones in the sample, roughly 80% are singletons; the top ten hold around 9.6%. The sample was peripheral blood. These receptors were taken from a woman of 80 years or more with acute or convalescent COVID-19. The CDR3 runs from the conserved cysteine through the conserved F or W. Fields, in order: CDR3 length, V gene, J gene, D gene, clone size, CDR3 protein, CDR3 DNA. A D gene is named only where the DNA matches it firmly. Not every row has a clone size; where given, it reads once, few, many or a size class.

len: 14
v_gene: TRBV5-4
j_gene: TRBJ1-2
d_gene: .
abundance: few
CDR3aa: CASSWGEGFYGYTF
CDR3nt: TGTGCCAGCAGCTGGGGGGAAGGGTTCTATGGCTACACCTTC

len: 14
v_gene: TRBV28
j_gene: TRBJ2-7
d_gene: TRBD1
abundance: .
CDR3aa: CASSRSGTGPEQYF
CDR3nt: TGTGCCAGCAGCCGATCCGGGACAGGTCCCGAGCAGTACTTC

len: 18
v_gene: TRBV12-5
j_gene: TRBJ2-7
d_gene: TRBD2
abundance: .
CDR3aa: CASGLTISKSGVKNEQYF
CDR3nt: TGTGCTAGTGGTTTGACGATATCCAAGAGCGGGGTAAAAAATGAGCAGTACTTC

len: 15
v_gene: TRBV5-1
j_gene: TRBJ1-3
d_gene: .
abundance: .
CDR3aa: CASSSLGHSGNTIYF
CDR3nt: TGCGCCAGCAGCTCGTTGGGGCACTCTGGAAACACCATATATTTT

len: 11
v_gene: TRBV6-1
j_gene: TRBJ1-6
d_gene: .
abundance: .
CDR3aa: CASSEASPLHF
CDR3nt: TGTGCCAGCAGTGAGGCTTCACCCCTCCACTTT

len: 14
v_gene: TRBV13
j_gene: TRBJ2-2
d_gene: .
abundance: .
CDR3aa: CASSKRQVTGELFF
CDR3nt: TGTGCCAGCAGCAAACGACAGGTTACCGGGGAGCTGTTTTTT

len: 15
v_gene: TRBV5-1
j_gene: TRBJ1-1
d_gene: .
abundance: .
CDR3aa: CASSLESGLNTEAFF
CDR3nt: TGCGCCAGCAGCTTGGAATCAGGGCTGAACACTGAAGCTTTCTTT

len: 17
v_gene: TRBV13
j_gene: TRBJ2-5
d_gene: TRBD2
abundance: .
CDR3aa: CASSPRASGGAVETQYF
CDR3nt: TGTGCCAGCAGCCCAAGGGCTAGCGGGGGGGCGGTGGAGACCCAGTACTTC

len: 13
v_gene: TRBV19
j_gene: TRBJ2-5
d_gene: TRBD1
abundance: .
CDR3aa: CASSYRGQETQYF
CDR3nt: TGTGCCAGTAGTTACAGGGGCCAAGAGACCCAGTACTTC

len: 15
v_gene: TRBV27
j_gene: TRBJ2-1
d_gene: .
abundance: .
CDR3aa: CASSFTGSSYNEQFF
CDR3nt: TGTGCCAGCAGCTTTACAGGGAGCTCCTACAATGAGCAGTTCTTC

len: 18
v_gene: TRBV30
j_gene: TRBJ1-6
d_gene: TRBD1
abundance: .
CDR3aa: CAWSSMVGTGIENSPLHF
CDR3nt: TGTGCCTGGAGTTCGATGGTAGGGACAGGGATAGAGAATTCACCCCTCCACTTT

len: 15
v_gene: TRBV2
j_gene: TRBJ1-2
d_gene: .
abundance: .
CDR3aa: CASISGAGRMDGYTF
CDR3nt: TGTGCCAGCATCTCAGGTGCAGGGCGTATGGATGGCTACACCTTC

len: 15
v_gene: TRBV7-9
j_gene: TRBJ1-2
d_gene: TRBD1
abundance: .
CDR3aa: CASSLGGQGADGYTF
CDR3nt: TGTGCCAGCAGCTTAGGGGGACAGGGGGCTGACGGCTACACCTTC

len: 18
v_gene: TRBV5-4
j_gene: TRBJ2-5
d_gene: TRBD2
abundance: .
CDR3aa: CASSLISGGAGGRETQYF
CDR3nt: TGTGCCAGCAGCTTGATTAGCGGGGGGGCCGGGGGTCGAGAGACCCAGTACTTC

len: 14
v_gene: TRBV27
j_gene: TRBJ1-2
d_gene: TRBD1
abundance: once
CDR3aa: CASRQTGGSYGYTF
CDR3nt: TGTGCCAGCAGGCAGACAGGGGGCTCCTATGGCTACACCTTC

len: 13
v_gene: TRBV5-8
j_gene: TRBJ1-6
d_gene: TRBD1
abundance: .
CDR3aa: CASSLDRDSPLHF
CDR3nt: TGTGCCAGCAGTTTGGACAGGGATTCACCCCTCCACTTT

len: 15
v_gene: TRBV18
j_gene: TRBJ2-3
d_gene: TRBD2
abundance: .
CDR3aa: CASSRTSGGTDTQYF
CDR3nt: TGTGCCAGCTCACGGACTAGCGGGGGAACAGATACGCAGTATTTT

len: 13
v_gene: TRBV4-2
j_gene: TRBJ2-7
d_gene: .
abundance: .
CDR3aa: CASSQQASYEQYF
CDR3nt: TGTGCCAGCAGCCAACAGGCCTCCTACGAGCAGTACTTC

len: 14
v_gene: TRBV4-1
j_gene: TRBJ1-2
d_gene: .
abundance: few
CDR3aa: CASSQDGGRYGYTF
CDR3nt: TGCGCCAGCAGCCAAGACGGGGGAAGGTATGGCTACACCTTC

len: 15
v_gene: TRBV4-1
j_gene: TRBJ2-3
d_gene: .
abundance: .
CDR3aa: CASSQEQVSTDTQYF
CDR3nt: TGCGCCAGCAGCCAAGAACAGGTTAGCACAGATACGCAGTATTTT

len: 14
v_gene: TRBV5-5
j_gene: TRBJ1-1
d_gene: .
abundance: .
CDR3aa: CASSLGQAALQAFF
CDR3nt: TGTGCCAGCAGCTTGGGACAGGCCGCCCTGCAAGCTTTCTTT

len: 17
v_gene: TRBV13
j_gene: TRBJ2-1
d_gene: TRBD2
abundance: once
CDR3aa: CASSHYSGGAAYNEQFF
CDR3nt: TGTGCCAGCAGCCACTATAGCGGGGGGGCCGCCTACAATGAGCAGTTCTTC

len: 17
v_gene: TRBV5-1
j_gene: TRBJ2-2
d_gene: TRBD2
abundance: once
CDR3aa: CASSAGTSTANTGELFF
CDR3nt: TGCGCCAGCAGCGCCGGGACTAGCACCGCGAACACCGGGGAGCTGTTTTTT

len: 13
v_gene: TRBV6-5
j_gene: TRBJ1-2
d_gene: .
abundance: .
CDR3aa: CASTQHSNYGYTF
CDR3nt: TGTGCCAGCACCCAACACAGTAACTATGGCTACACCTTC

len: 15
v_gene: TRBV28
j_gene: TRBJ1-5
d_gene: .
abundance: .
CDR3aa: CASRPAGTTGQPQHF
CDR3nt: TGTGCCAGCAGGCCCGCCGGGACAACGGGTCAGCCCCAGCATTTT

len: 14
v_gene: TRBV28
j_gene: TRBJ1-4
d_gene: .
abundance: .
CDR3aa: CASSSHSRNEKLFF
CDR3nt: TGTGCCAGCAGCTCACACTCTAGGAATGAAAAACTGTTTTTT

len: 14
v_gene: TRBV18
j_gene: TRBJ2-7
d_gene: TRBD1
abundance: .
CDR3aa: CASSPRDRDYEQYF
CDR3nt: TGTGCCAGCTCACCCCGGGACAGAGACTACGAGCAGTACTTC

len: 13
v_gene: TRBV9
j_gene: TRBJ2-3
d_gene: .
abundance: .
CDR3aa: CASSAVLGDTQYF
CDR3nt: TGTGCCAGCAGCGCCGTACTAGGAGATACGCAGTATTTT

len: 16
v_gene: TRBV5-1
j_gene: TRBJ1-4
d_gene: TRBD1
abundance: .
CDR3aa: CASSNAPGQGNEKLFF
CDR3nt: TGCGCCAGCAGCAATGCCCCGGGACAGGGGAATGAAAAACTGTTTTTT

len: 14
v_gene: TRBV6-5
j_gene: TRBJ1-4
d_gene: .
abundance: .
CDR3aa: CASSWGGDQGELFF
CDR3nt: TGTGCCAGCAGTTGGGGGGGCGACCAGGGTGAATTGTTTTTT

len: 13
v_gene: TRBV2
j_gene: TRBJ2-3
d_gene: .
abundance: .
CDR3aa: CASRNRETDTQYF
CDR3nt: TGTGCCAGCAGGAACCGGGAAACAGATACGCAGTATTTT

len: 15
v_gene: TRBV2
j_gene: TRBJ1-1
d_gene: TRBD1
abundance: .
CDR3aa: CASSLTGGMLAEAFF
CDR3nt: TGTGCCAGCAGTTTGACAGGGGGGATGCTCGCTGAAGCTTTCTTT

len: 12
v_gene: TRBV2
j_gene: TRBJ1-2
d_gene: .
abundance: .
CDR3aa: CARRNQGNGYTF
CDR3nt: TGTGCCAGGAGAAATCAGGGTAATGGCTACACCTTC

len: 16
v_gene: TRBV11-3
j_gene: TRBJ2-1
d_gene: TRBD2
abundance: .
CDR3aa: CASSFTGGSSYNEQFF
CDR3nt: TGTGCCAGCAGCTTTACTGGCGGGAGCTCCTACAATGAGCAGTTCTTC

len: 15
v_gene: TRBV19
j_gene: TRBJ2-7
d_gene: TRBD1
abundance: .
CDR3aa: CASSNRDRDTYEQYF
CDR3nt: TGTGCCAGTAGTAACCGGGACAGAGACACCTACGAGCAGTACTTC

len: 15
v_gene: TRBV7-2
j_gene: TRBJ2-1
d_gene: .
abundance: .
CDR3aa: CASSSRSASYNEQFF
CDR3nt: TGTGCCAGCAGCTCCCGGAGCGCCTCCTACAATGAGCAGTTCTTC

len: 15
v_gene: TRBV19
j_gene: TRBJ2-4
d_gene: TRBD1
abundance: .
CDR3aa: CASSTTTGYKNIQYF
CDR3nt: TGTGCCAGTAGTACCACGACAGGGTACAAAAACATTCAGTACTTC

len: 16
v_gene: TRBV2
j_gene: TRBJ2-2
d_gene: TRBD1
abundance: .
CDR3aa: CASTRDRGRYTGELFF
CDR3nt: TGTGCCAGCACCCGGGACAGGGGGCGGTACACCGGGGAGCTGTTTTTT

len: 20
v_gene: TRBV7-6
j_gene: TRBJ2-2
d_gene: .
abundance: .
CDR3aa: CASSGDTSDERARYEGELFF
CDR3nt: TGTGCCAGCAGCGGGGATACGTCAGACGAGAGGGCTAGGTATGAAGGGGAGCTGTTTTTT

len: 14
v_gene: TRBV30
j_gene: TRBJ2-7
d_gene: TRBD1
abundance: .
CDR3aa: CAWSPGTGGYEQYF
CDR3nt: TGTGCCTGGAGTCCCGGGACAGGGGGCTACGAGCAGTACTTC

len: 14
v_gene: TRBV18
j_gene: TRBJ2-4
d_gene: .
abundance: .
CDR3aa: CASSPEGGQNIQYF
CDR3nt: TGTGCCAGCTCACCAGAGGGAGGCCAAAACATTCAGTACTTC

len: 13
v_gene: TRBV2
j_gene: TRBJ1-2
d_gene: .
abundance: once
CDR3aa: CASSWGVNYGYTF
CDR3nt: TGTGCCAGCAGCTGGGGAGTAAACTATGGCTACACCTTC